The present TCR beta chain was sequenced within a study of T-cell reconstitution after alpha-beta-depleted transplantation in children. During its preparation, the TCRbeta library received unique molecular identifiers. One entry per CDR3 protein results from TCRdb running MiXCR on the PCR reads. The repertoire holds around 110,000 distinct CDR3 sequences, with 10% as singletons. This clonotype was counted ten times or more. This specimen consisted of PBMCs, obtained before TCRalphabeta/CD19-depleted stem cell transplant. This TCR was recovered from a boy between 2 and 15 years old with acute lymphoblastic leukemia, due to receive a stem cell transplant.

The CDR3 nucleotides read TGTGCCAGCAGCTCAACCCGACTAGCGTCTAGCACAGATACGCAGTATTTT. Translating gives CASSSTRLASSTDTQYF. The chain couples TRBV28 to TRBJ2-3; 8 nucleotides agree with TRBD2. J gave up 0 bases and V 6 bases, and 11 bases lay outside the gene matches. CDR3 size: 17 residues. The germline V gene encodes CDR1 MDHEN and CDR2 SYDVKM.